This T cell receptor beta chain emerged from a study of blood T cell repertoires in COVID-19. The wider study: In each case, the material was cDNA or gDNA derived from T cells, B-cell-depleted T cells, or PBMCs.

The CDR3 spans 14 residues. V was trimmed by 6 bases and J by 1 base, leaving 12 bases between them. Germline V gene lookup returns CDR1 MNHEY and CDR2 SMNVEV (reference sequence). Per the authors' pipeline: Amplification of reference gene primers provided the estimated nucleated cell counts. Only in-frame clones appear in the TCRdb table, and some are missing; sequencing was by immunoSEQ multiplex PCR. The V and J calls and clone size were taken over from that table, and D and trimming were inferred from the DNA. The data hold roughly 250,000 clones, with approximately 91% observed a single time. The Seattle patients, enrolled during active infection, were followed longitudinally.

Material: peripheral blood. This rearrangement joins TRBV27 to TRBJ1-1; D possibly corresponds to TRBD1 (5 bases). This TCR was sampled from a man aged 25 to 45 with COVID-19, enrolled during active disease. The DNA for the CDR3 is TGTGCCAGCAGCCATCCCGACAGGAACACTGAAGCTTTCTTT. Its protein is CASSHPDRNTEAFF.